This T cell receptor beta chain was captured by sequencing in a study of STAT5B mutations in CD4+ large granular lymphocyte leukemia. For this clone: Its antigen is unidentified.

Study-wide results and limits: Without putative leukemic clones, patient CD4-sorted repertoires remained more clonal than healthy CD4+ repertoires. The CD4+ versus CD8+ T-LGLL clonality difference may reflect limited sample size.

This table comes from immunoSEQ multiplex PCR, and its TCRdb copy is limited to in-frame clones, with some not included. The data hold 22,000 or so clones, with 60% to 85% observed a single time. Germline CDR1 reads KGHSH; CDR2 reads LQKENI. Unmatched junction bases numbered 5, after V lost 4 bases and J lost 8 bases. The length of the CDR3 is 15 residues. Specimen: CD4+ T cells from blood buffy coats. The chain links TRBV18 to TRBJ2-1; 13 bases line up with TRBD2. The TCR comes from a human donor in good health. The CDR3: CASSRGLAGVDEQFF. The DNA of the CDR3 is TGTGCCAGCTCACGAGGACTAGCGGGAGTTGATGAGCAGTTCTTC.